Each of the 20 T cell receptor beta chains below was sequenced from the same sample in a study of shared clonotypes between healthy human individuals. The assay was immunoSEQ multiplex PCR, and TCRdb's table has in-frame clones only and misses some. The sample has about 680,000 clones, around 92% seen once. CD45RO-negative, CCR7-positively selected cells formed the naive CD8 fraction, excluding terminally differentiated effector memory CD45RA+ cells. Input material: naive CD8+ T cells sorted from blood. The receptor set was obtained from a man in his thirties or forties in good health.

This clone is a singleton in its sample. The chain recombines TRBV2 with TRBJ2-7, with D maybe TRBD2 (6 bases). Trimming pared 3 bases from V and 4 bases from J, leaving 10 bases between. Germline CDR1 reads SNHLY; CDR2 reads FYNNEI. The CDR3 runs to 13 residues. As DNA, the CDR3 is TGTGCCAGCAGTGATCGAGGAGGGTACGAGCAGTACTTC. Translation: CASSDRGGYEQYF.

The chain couples TRBV30 to TRBJ2-5, with 10 bases fitting TRBD1. Trimming took 2 bases from V and 4 from J; bases not matched to a gene: 10. The CDR3 is made up of 16 amino acids. Germline CDR1 is GTSNPN and CDR2 is SVGIG (reference sequence). The CDR3 sequence is CAWSPKGQGTRETQYF. CDR3 nucleotides: TGTGCCTGGAGTCCAAAGGGACAGGGGACCCGAGAGACCCAGTACTTC.

The chain has TRBV5-4 and TRBJ1-5, with 7 positions matching TRBD1. V lost 3 bases to trimming and J lost 4 bases; unmatched junction nucleotides: 4. The CDR3 extends over 14 amino acids. Germline values: CDR1 SGHNT, CDR2 YYREEE (reference sequence). As DNA, the CDR3 is TGTGCCAGCAGCTGGACAGGACTGAATCAGCCCCAGCATTTT. Protein sequence: CASSWTGLNQPQHF.

This chain joins TRBV6-5 and TRBJ2-7, with TRBD2 as a possible D gene (5 bases). CDR3 length: 15 residues. CDR1 and CDR2 (germline): MNHEY, SVGAGI. The V and J ends lost 4 bases and 0 bases respectively, with 13 bases between them. The CDR3: CASSSLGADSYEQYF. CDR3 bases: TGTGCCAGCAGTTCCCTCGGAGCGGACTCCTACGAGCAGTACTTC.

This rearrangement joins TRBV28 to TRBJ2-1; 7 nucleotides match TRBD1. Germline V gene lookup returns CDR1 MDHEN and CDR2 SYDVKM. J lost 3 bases, V lost 3 bases, and 11 bases had no gene match. The CDR3 spans 17 residues. The chain's CDR3 is CASSFPVGTANYNEQFF. Here the CDR3 DNA reads TGTGCCAGCAGTTTCCCCGTAGGGACAGCAAACTACAATGAGCAGTTCTTC.

The chain joins TRBV5-1 to TRBJ2-7, with a tentative D call TRBD1 (6 bases). CDR3 length: 13 residues. Trimming took off 3 bases at V and 4 bases at J, with 11 bases between the two ends. In germline, CDR1 is SGHRS, CDR2 YFSETQ. DNA of the CDR3: TGCGCCAGCAGCTCGGACAGAGAGTACGAGCAGTACTTC. This translates into CASSSDREYEQYF.

In the case of this clone: The same CDR3 also results from other DNA sequences found in this sample. The chain has TRBV14 and TRBJ2-3; no reliable D call. Germline V CDR1 and CDR2: SGHDN, FVKESK. There are 13 residues in the CDR3. Deletions cut 1 base from V and 3 bases from J, with 5 bases between. The CDR3 DNA is TGTGCCAGCAGCCAAGTTGGAACAGATACGCAGTATTTT. Protein sequence: CASSQVGTDTQYF.

This clone has only one observation. The chain recombines TRBV29-1 with TRBJ1-2; TRBD1 agrees at 7 bases. CDR1 and CDR2 (germline): SQVTM, ANQGSEA. V shed 7 bases, J shed 2 bases, and the junction held 4 bases outside the gene matches. The CDR3 runs to 12 residues. The CDR3 coding sequence is TGCAGCGCCGGGGACAGCAACTATGGCTACACCTTC. It codes for CSAGDSNYGYTF.

The V call is TRBV13, the J call TRBJ2-5; 9 positions agree with TRBD2. V lost 0 bases and J lost 2; bases outside the gene matches: 7. This CDR3 has 17 amino acids. CDR1 is PRHDT and CDR2 is FYEKMQ in the germline V gene (reference sequence). The CDR3 DNA sequence: TGTGCCAGCAGCTTAGGACTAGCGGGCCTCGTACAAGAGACCCAGTACTTC. It encodes CASSLGLAGLVQETQYF.

The rearrangement joins TRBV9 to TRBJ2-3; D is possibly TRBD2 (5 bases). V lost 2 bases and J lost 2, with 9 bases in between. Per germline, CDR1 SGDLS and CDR2 YYNGEE. The length of the CDR3 is 14 residues. The CDR3 protein is CASSVTRNTDTQYF. Here the CDR3 DNA reads TGTGCCAGCAGCGTCACTAGGAACACAGATACGCAGTATTTT. Based on the CDR3 plus reference TRBV9 and TRBJ2-3, the full variable domain is DSGVTQTPKHLITATGQRVTLRCSPRSGDLSVYWYQQSLDQGLQFLIQYYNGEERAKGNILERFSAQQFPDLHSELNLSSLELGDSALYFCASSVTRNTDTQYFGPGTRLTVL.

The genes are TRBV7-8 and TRBJ2-1; the match to TRBD1 covers 9 bases. V lost 4 bases to trimming and J lost 2 bases; unmatched junction nucleotides: 24. This CDR3 is 22 amino acids long. CDR1 and CDR2 (germline): SGHVS, FQNEAQ. The CDR3: CASSYYRGTSSGHRGPYNEQFF. In DNA, the CDR3 is TGTGCCAGCAGCTACTACCGGGGGACCTCCTCCGGCCACAGGGGGCCCTACAATGAGCAGTTCTTC.

The CDR3 DNA reads TGTGCCAGGATCACCCGTAAGGGTCTGTATTCCTATGGCTACACCTTC. This encodes CARITRKGLYSYGYTF. J is TRBJ1-2 and V is TRBV19; D gene uncertain. This CDR3 spans 16 amino acids. Germline CDR1 and CDR2: LNHDA and SQIVND (reference sequence). V lost 9 bases and J lost 4, with 24 bases in between.

This clone was recorded once. The genes are TRBV7-8 and TRBJ2-7; D remains unclear. This CDR3 comprises 15 residues. Germline V gives CDR1 SGHVS, CDR2 FQNEAQ. Trimming took off 2 bases at V and 6 bases at J, with 17 bases between the two ends. This chain's CDR3 is CASSLTRDVVFEQYF. The CDR3 DNA is TGTGCCAGCAGCTTAACGCGCGATGTTGTTTTCGAGCAGTACTTC.

The chain recombines TRBV27 with TRBJ2-1; TRBD1 matches 7 bases. The trim removed 4 bases at V and 5 bases at J, leaving 8 bases unmatched. The CDR3 is 15 residues long. Germline V lookup: CDR1 MNHEY, CDR2 SMNVEV (reference sequence). CDR3: CASSWWTGEDNEQFF. The CDR3 nucleotides are TGTGCCAGCAGTTGGTGGACAGGAGAGGACAATGAGCAGTTCTTC.

This clone was recorded once. The CDR3 protein is CATSRAYYNEQFF. For the CDR3, the DNA is TGTGCCACCAGCAGAGCTTATTACAATGAGCAGTTCTTC. V and J are TRBV15 and TRBJ2-1; no definite D call. Germline V gene sequence: CDR1 LNHNV, CDR2 YYDKDF (reference sequence). CDR3 length: 13 residues. The V end was cut by 1 base, the J end by 4 bases, with 5 bases between. The full variable domain, in which reference TRBV15 and TRBJ2-1 provide the parts outside the CDR3, is DAMVIQNPRYQVTQFGKPVTLSCSQTLNHNVMYWYQQKSSQAPKLLFHYYDKDFNNEADTPDNFQSRRPNTSFCFLDIRSPGLGDTAMYLCATSRAYYNEQFFGPGTRLTVL.

The rearrangement uses TRBV7-9 and TRBJ2-7, with D tentatively TRBD2 (6 bases). Deletions cut 4 bases from V and 3 bases from J, with 13 bases between. The CDR3 contains 14 residues. CDR1 and CDR2 (germline): SEHNR, FQNEAQ (reference sequence). CDR3 loop: CASSSTSRYYEQYF. The DNA of the CDR3 is TGTGCCAGCAGCTCTACTAGCCGATACTACGAGCAGTACTTC.

This chain links TRBV13 with TRBJ2-7; 10 nucleotides align to TRBD2. Germline lookup yields CDR1 PRHDT and CDR2 FYEKMQ (reference sequence). This CDR3 is built from 14 residues. With V trimmed by 5 bases and J by 6 bases, 7 bases remained unmatched. DNA of the CDR3: TGTGCCAGCAGCCTACCAGCGGGAGGGGGCGAGCAGTACTTC. This gives the protein CASSLPAGGGEQYF.

This chain joins TRBV10-1 and TRBJ2-7, with a tentative D call TRBD1 (6 bases). Germline loops: CDR1 WNHNN, CDR2 SYGVQD (reference sequence). With 0 bases removed from V and 0 bases from J, the gap between germline ends came to 9 bases. The CDR3 loop spans 15 amino acids. The CDR3 nucleotides are TGCGCCAGCAGTGAGTCTTTGGGGGCCTCCTACGAGCAGTACTTC. This encodes CASSESLGASYEQYF.

In regard to this clone: In the same sample, other DNA sequences code for this CDR3. This rearrangement joins TRBV7-6 to TRBJ2-2; unclear D gene. In germline, CDR1 is SGHVS, CDR2 FNYEAQ. The CDR3 consists of 13 residues. Trimming pared 2 bases from V and 6 bases from J, leaving 7 bases between. This CDR3 reads CASSLYGAGELFF. In DNA, the CDR3 is TGTGCCAGCAGCTTATATGGGGCCGGGGAGCTGTTTTTT. The full variable domain, completed using reference TRBV7-6 and TRBJ2-2, is GAGVSQSPRYKVTKRGQDVALRCDPISGHVSLYWYRQALGQGPEFLTYFNYEAQQDKSGLPNDRFSAERPEGSISTLTIQRTEQRDSAMYRCASSLYGAGELFFGEGSRLTVL.

The J gene is TRBJ2-1, the V gene TRBV29-1; TRBD2 matches at 7 bases. CDR1 and CDR2 from the germline V gene are SQVTM and ANQGSEA. This CDR3 spans 13 amino acids. Trimming cost V 6 bases and J 5 bases; bases outside gene matches: 7. In DNA form, the CDR3 reads TGCAGCGTGCATCTAGCGGATCACAATGAGCAGTTCTTC. Encoded protein: CSVHLADHNEQFF.